This T cell receptor (beta chain) appears in the sequencing data of a study of monozygotic twins with inflammatory bowel disease. Germline loops: CDR1 MNHNS, CDR2 SASEGT. This CDR3 has 16 residues. TCRdb reworked the 5' RACE reads into one entry per CDR3 protein, no DNA. With 400,000 to 500,000 distinct CDR3 sequences in the sample, the ten largest clones hold 2% to 2.5%. The chain links TRBV6-1 to TRBJ1-4; TCRdb lists TRBD1, though no DNA is available to test this call. Material for sequencing was blood. This receptor was identified in a human donor with ulcerative colitis or Crohn's disease, or a healthy co-twin of an affected twin (not recorded which). CDR3 protein: CASSRVRGATNEKLFF.